This TCR beta chain was captured by sequencing in a study of cytomegalovirus exposure and HLA in healthy donors. Study-wide background: The same platform was used for the 120 validation repertoires and the 500 to 700 first-cohort repertoires, a later analysis reported.

Study-level results: Subsequent analysis revealed that first-cohort TCR clusters tended to co-occur in the 90 to 150 validation repertoires. Reported results showed that the classifier diagnosed cytomegalovirus status with high specificity and sensitivity.

The V end was cut by 3 bases, the J end by 5 bases, with 11 bases between. Germline V CDR1 and CDR2: MGHRA, YSYEKL. The CDR3 has 13 amino acids. The data were produced by immunoSEQ multiplex PCR, yet TCRdb's version contains in-frame clones alone and is incomplete. The sample has some 90,000 clones; 87% are singletons. To note about this clone: Its target is not known.

V usage is TRBV4-1 and J usage is TRBJ2-7; D may be TRBD1 (6 bases). Input material: PBMCs. The clonotype comes from a woman aged 25-40 years in good health and CMV-seronegative. For the CDR3, the DNA is TGCGCCAGCAGCCAGATCCCAGGGGACGAGCAGTACTTC. It encodes CASSQIPGDEQYF.